This T cell receptor (beta chain) was profiled in a study of blood T cells in healthy people across ages. A J-beta primer mix and a sample-barcoded 5' primer were used in a second PCR of about 7 to 12 cycles. Using its own MiXCR run on the 5' RACE reads, TCRdb lists one record per CDR3 protein. Of fewer than 2,000,000 distinct CDR3 sequences in the sample, roughly 32% were seen once. Comments on this clonotype: Antigen unknown. Relative to the germline gene, one junction end is altered; a read error may explain this.

Peripheral blood samples of around 9.5 milliliters were drawn from each donor. Overall study findings and caveats: Significant beta diversity loss was already apparent by age approximately 38, declining roughly linearly. Samples with more naive T cells showed higher observed beta diversity.

The germline CDR1 and CDR2 sequences are MNHEY and SMNVEV (reference sequence). The CDR3 consists of 15 residues. Sequenced material: blood. This TCR derives from a woman in her 30s in good health. This chain links TRBV27 with TRBJ2-3; 11 bases agree with TRBD2. In DNA, the CDR3 is TGTACCAGCAGTCCCCTAGCGGGAGGACGTAGTACGCAGTATTTT. Protein sequence: CTSSPLAGGRSTQYF.